A single sample gave rise to the 20 T cell receptor beta chains below, sequenced in a study of T cell responses to AZD1222 COVID-19 vaccine. Produced via immunoSEQ multiplex PCR; TCRdb's table is partial and in-frame only. The sample lists 120,000 or so clones; 70% to 85% were seen once. The source was peripheral blood, collected on day 0 of AZD1222 vaccination. The receptors come from an adult in good health.

The chain carries TRBV19 and TRBJ1-1; a possible D gene is TRBD1 (5 bases). The length of the CDR3 is 15 residues. V dropped 3 bases and J dropped 1 base, with 12 bases sitting between them. Germline CDR1 is LNHDA and CDR2 is SQIVND (reference sequence). The CDR3 loop is CASSMYSGQNTEAFF. The CDR3 DNA reads TGTGCCAGTAGTATGTATTCGGGGCAGAACACTGAAGCTTTCTTT.

The CDR3 spells CSGTGGAEQYF. The CDR3 DNA sequence: TGCAGCGGGACAGGGGGCGCCGAGCAGTACTTC. The chain couples TRBV20-1 to TRBJ2-7; 12 positions agree with TRBD1. The CDR3 has 11 amino acids. CDR1 is DFQATT and CDR2 is SNEGSKA in the germline V gene (reference sequence).

This clone appeared once. The J gene is TRBJ2-1, the V gene TRBV27; 8 nucleotides match TRBD1. The CDR3 runs 15 residues. V lost 2 bases to trimming and J lost 4 bases; unmatched junction nucleotides: 4. Germline CDR1 MNHEY, CDR2 SMNVEV (reference sequence). For the CDR3, the DNA is TGTGCCAGCAGTTTAGACAGGGGAATATACAATGAGCAGTTCTTC. Residues: CASSLDRGIYNEQFF.

This sequence joins TRBV4-1 and TRBJ1-2; 9 positions match TRBD1. The germline V gene has CDR1 MGHRA and CDR2 YSYEKL. CDR3 size: 16 residues. V lost 1 base and J lost 4; bases outside the gene matches: 7. CDR3 bases: TGCGCCAGCAGCCAAGCCCGGGGACAGGGCACCTATGGCTACACCTTC. Its protein product is CASSQARGQGTYGYTF.

This chain links TRBV27 with TRBJ1-4; 9 positions match TRBD1. The germline V gene has CDR1 MNHEY and CDR2 SMNVEV (reference sequence). CDR3 length: 17 residues. Trimming at V came to 6 bases and at J to 5 bases, leaving 13 bases not matched to a gene. The CDR3 bases are TGTGCCAGCAGGGATTTACAGGGGGCGCCTTCCAATGAAAAACTGTTTTTT. Translating gives CASRDLQGAPSNEKLFF.

The chain carries TRBV4-1 and TRBJ1-2; tentatively, D is TRBD1 (5 bases). Germline loops: CDR1 MGHRA, CDR2 YSYEKL. This CDR3 is built from 13 residues. V lost 1 base, J lost 2 bases, and 5 bases lay in between. The CDR3 sequence: CASSQAGNYGYTF. CDR3 coding DNA: TGCGCCAGCAGCCAAGCAGGGAACTATGGCTACACCTTC.

The V and J genes are TRBV5-1 and TRBJ2-7; weak D call: TRBD1 (6 bases). The ends were cut back, 1 base at V and 3 bases at J, with 23 bases in the middle. The CDR3 is 18 amino acids. Germline values: CDR1 SGHRS, CDR2 YFSETQ. The CDR3 nucleotides are TGCGCCAGCAGCTTGTTTTTTGTGGGGTCAGGGGTAGGCTACGAGCAGTACTTC. Translating it yields CASSLFFVGSGVGYEQYF.

V and J are TRBV5-8 and TRBJ2-5; 9 nucleotides align to TRBD2. With V trimmed by 5 bases and J by 1 base, 3 bases remained unmatched. The germline CDR1 and CDR2 sequences are SGHTS and YDEGEE. This CDR3 region has 14 residues. The CDR3 nucleotides read TGTGCCAGCAGGCCAGCGGGGGGCCAAGAGACCCAGTACTTC. Translation gives CASRPAGGQETQYF. The full variable domain, completed using reference TRBV5-8 and TRBJ2-5, is EAGVTQSPTHLIKTRGQQATLRCSPISGHTSVYWYQQALGLGLQFLLWYDEGEERNRGNFPPRFSGRQFPNYSSELNVNALELEDSALYLCASRPAGGQETQYFGPGTRLLVL.

About this clone: At one boundary the junction diverges from the germline segment, which might be a read error. V is TRBV28 and J is TRBJ2-5; no definite D call. The CDR3 is 12 amino acids. CDR1 and CDR2 (germline): MDHEN, SYDVKM. The CDR3 loop is CASSLYGFGKDF. Written as DNA, the CDR3 is TGTGCCAGCAGTTTATACGGGTTTGGGAAGGACTTC.

The V gene is TRBV5-5, the J gene TRBJ1-1, with TRBD1 matching 8 bases. Germline values: CDR1 SGHKS, CDR2 YYEKEE (reference sequence). J gave up 10 bases and V 1 base, and 15 bases lay outside the gene matches. This CDR3 contains 16 residues. The CDR3 DNA follows: TGTGCCAGCAGCTTGAACATCGGGACAGGATCGTGGGTAGCTTTCTTT. This codes for CASSLNIGTGSWVAFF.

This chain links TRBV7-2 with TRBJ2-5; D gene ambiguous. Trimming removed 5 bases at V and 1 base at J, with 14 bases between. Looked up from germline, CDR1 is SGHTA and CDR2 is FQGNSA. The CDR3 spans 15 residues. CDR3 in DNA: TGTGCCAGCAGCCCCCGTCTAGTACCCCAAGAGACCCAGTACTTC. It is translated as CASSPRLVPQETQYF.

This clone was detected only once. The chain couples TRBV7-2 to TRBJ2-1, with D tentatively TRBD1 (5 bases). The CDR3 sequence is 14 residues long. The germline gives CDR1 SGHTA, CDR2 FQGNSA. V lost 1 base, J lost 12 bases, and 16 bases lay in between. This chain's CDR3 is CASSLDRNDVGQFF. CDR3 sequence (DNA): TGTGCCAGCAGCTTAGACAGGAACGACGTTGGGCAGTTCTTC.

The chain employs TRBV27 and TRBJ1-6, with 9 bases fitting TRBD1. The V segment lost 4 bases and the J segment 7 bases; nucleotides outside the gene matches: 14. This CDR3 spans 18 amino acids. Germline assignment: CDR1 MNHEY and CDR2 SMNVEV (reference sequence). CDR3 bases: TGTGCCAGCAGTTCATACCGGGACAGGGATATGAGGAATTCACCCCTCCACTTT. Translation: CASSSYRDRDMRNSPLHF.

V is TRBV5-1 and J is TRBJ2-7; the D is unclear. CDR1 and CDR2 from the germline V gene are SGHRS and YFSETQ. Trimming shortened V by 0 bases and J by 2 bases, and 9 bases separated the two germline ends. CDR3 length: 14 amino acids. The chain's CDR3 is CASSLEGTAYEQYF. CDR3 nucleotides: TGCGCCAGCAGCTTGGAGGGAACCGCCTACGAGCAGTACTTC.

V is TRBV28 and J is TRBJ2-7; possibly TRBD1 for D (6 bases). Germline loops: CDR1 MDHEN, CDR2 SYDVKM. The CDR3 covers 15 residues. Trimming stripped 5 bases from V and 6 bases from J, with 20 bases between. In nucleotides, the CDR3 is TGTGCCAGCAGTCCCGCCCCAGGGGTATCCCTCGAGCAGTACTTC. This translates into CASSPAPGVSLEQYF.

The chain couples TRBV11-3 to TRBJ2-1; D uncertain. Germline CDR1 reads SGHNT; CDR2 reads YENEEA. The CDR3 totals 11 residues. The ends were cut back, 4 bases at V and 7 bases at J, with 5 bases in the middle. Here the CDR3 reads CASSSRNEQFF. The CDR3 region has the DNA TGTGCCAGCAGCTCCAGAAATGAGCAGTTCTTC.

This clone was observed a few times. The rearrangement links TRBV5-3 to TRBJ1-5; TRBD1 might be the D (5 bases). TRBV5-3 is marked as an open reading frame, function uncertain. The V end lost 0 bases, the J end lost 3 bases, and 22 bases lay between the germline ends. There are 19 residues in the CDR3. The CDR3: CARSLAQPQGEEDNQPQHF. The CDR3 DNA sequence: TGTGCCAGAAGCTTGGCCCAACCTCAGGGCGAGGAGGACAATCAGCCCCAGCATTTT.

This clone was picked up one time. The CDR3, as DNA: TGTGCCAGTAGTATCTCGCAGGGAGGAGAAAAACTGTTTTTT. It is translated as CASSISQGGEKLFF. The chain employs TRBV19 and TRBJ1-4; possibly TRBD1 for D (5 bases). V lost 3 bases, J lost 8 bases, and 13 bases lay in between. Germline V gives CDR1 LNHDA, CDR2 SQIVND (reference sequence). This CDR3 has 14 amino acids.

This clone has more than one count but fewer than ten. V is TRBV19 and J is TRBJ2-1, with 9 bases lining up with TRBD2. The CDR3 runs to 16 residues. V lost 2 bases and J lost 10; bases outside the gene matches: 12. Looked up from germline, CDR1 is LNHDA and CDR2 is SQIVND (reference sequence). CDR3 DNA sequence: TGTGCCAGTAGTATAAGGTTCGCGGGAGGGGCGATAGAGCAGTTCTTC. Its protein product is CASSIRFAGGAIEQFF.

The chain is built from TRBV4-3 and TRBJ2-2; TRBD2 matches 7 bases. Germline assignment: CDR1 LGHNA and CDR2 YSLEER. This CDR3 comprises 15 residues. V shed 0 bases, J shed 6 bases, and the junction held 4 bases outside the gene matches. The CDR3 DNA follows: TGCGCCAGCAGCCAAGAAGTGGGGGGGGCCGGGGAGCTGTTTTTT. It encodes CASSQEVGGAGELFF.